These T cell receptor beta chains were read from a single sample in a study of spatial heterogeneity in lung cancer. TCRdb itself ran the 5' RACE reads through MiXCR, one entry per CDR3 protein. The data contain around 100,000 distinct CDR3 sequences, 10% to 11% of them singletons. The material sequenced was PBMCs, taken at follow-up. These receptors were taken from a female donor with early-stage non-small cell lung cancer. Both conserved end residues are part of each CDR3. A D gene is named only where the DNA matches it firmly. A clone size is listed for some rows: how often the clone was seen (once, few, many), or a class if it is expanded.

TRBV5-4	NA	few	TRBJ2-3	CASSLVSTNTQYF	TGTGCCAGCAGCTTGGTCTCAACGAATACGCAGTATTTT
TRBV20-1	NA	few	TRBJ1-1	CSATTGRNTEAFF	TGCAGTGCAACGACAGGCCGGAACACTGAAGCTTTCTTT
TRBV30	NA	NA	TRBJ1-6	CAWSAVFYNSPLHF	TGTGCCTGGAGTGCGGTGTTTTATAATTCACCCCTCCACTTT
TRBV24-1	NA	NA	TRBJ2-2	CATSDFSGVHNTGELFF	TGTGCCACCAGTGATTTTTCGGGGGTCCATAACACCGGGGAGCTGTTTTTT
TRBV7-9	NA	NA	TRBJ2-3	CASSFGRGIDTDTQYF	TGTGCCAGCAGCTTCGGCAGGGGAATTGACACAGATACGCAGTATTTT
TRBV29-1	TRBD2	few	TRBJ2-1	CSHAYTSGSDEQFF	TGCAGCCATGCATACACTAGCGGGAGTGATGAGCAGTTCTTC
TRBV29-1	NA	many	TRBJ2-5	CSVAQETQYF	TGCAGCGTTGCCCAAGAGACCCAGTACTTC
TRBV5-8	NA	few	TRBJ2-1	CASSFEGPMNEQFF	TGTGCCAGCAGCTTTGAGGGCCCTATGAATGAGCAGTTCTTC
TRBV29-1	NA	NA	TRBJ2-3	CSVVGGRRTGMGTDTQYF	TGCAGCGTTGTCGGGGGAAGGAGAACGGGGATGGGCACAGATACGCAGTATTTT
TRBV4-3	NA	NA	TRBJ2-3	CASSQDYGAVADTQYF	TGCGCCAGCAGCCAAGATTATGGGGCTGTAGCAGATACGCAGTATTTT
TRBV29-1	NA	NA	TRBJ2-7	CSVSTESYEQYF	TGCAGCGTTTCGACTGAGTCCTACGAGCAGTACTTC
TRBV29-1	TRBD1	many	TRBJ1-3	CSVGDRQGGNTIYF	TGCAGCGTTGGGGACCGACAGGGAGGAAACACCATATATTTT
TRBV12-3/TRBV12-4	NA	NA	TRBJ2-3	CASSLRLAADTQYF	TGTGCCAGCAGTTTAAGGCTAGCCGCAGATACGCAGTATTTT
TRBV24-1	TRBD1	NA	TRBJ2-5	CATSYGGSGGQETQYF	TGTGCCACCTCGTACGGCGGATCAGGGGGCCAAGAGACCCAGTACTTC
TRBV20-1	NA	NA	TRBJ2-7	CSASEGIWSYEQYF	TGCAGTGCTAGCGAAGGAATTTGGTCCTACGAGCAGTACTTC
TRBV27	NA	few	TRBJ2-7	CASSSAQNYEQYF	TGTGCCAGCAGTTCAGCACAGAACTACGAGCAGTACTTC
TRBV15	NA	few	TRBJ2-7	CATSRSSGPYEQYF	TGTGCCACCAGCCGATCCTCGGGGCCCTACGAGCAGTACTTC
TRBV7-2	TRBD2	NA	TRBJ2-3	CASSLVGTSGISTDTQYF	TGTGCCAGCAGCTTAGTGGGGACTAGCGGGATTTCCACAGATACGCAGTATTTT
TRBV12-3/TRBV12-4	NA	NA	TRBJ2-3	CASRDASDTQYF	TGTGCCAGCAGGGACGCTTCAGATACGCAGTATTTT
TRBV30	NA	NA	TRBJ1-1	CAWSVSLRGGTEAFF	TGTGCCTGGAGTGTATCGCTTCGAGGAGGGACTGAAGCTTTCTTT
TRBV20-1	NA	NA	TRBJ2-7	CSAKTETYEQYF	TGCAGTGCTAAGACAGAAACTTACGAGCAGTACTTC
TRBV29-1	TRBD2	many	TRBJ2-5	CSVELAELQETQYF	TGCAGCGTTGAGCTAGCGGAGCTCCAAGAGACCCAGTACTTC
TRBV6-5	NA	many	TRBJ1-1	CASSGGNRVLGAEAFF	TGTGCCAGCAGTGGTGGAAACCGGGTATTGGGAGCTGAAGCTTTCTTT
TRBV5-4	TRBD2	NA	TRBJ2-5	CASSLSGIQETQYF	TGTGCCAGCAGCTTGAGCGGGATCCAAGAGACCCAGTACTTC
TRBV6-4	NA	NA	TRBJ2-2	CASSEQGVGSTGELFF	TGTGCCAGCAGTGAACAGGGAGTAGGAAGCACCGGGGAGCTGTTTTTT
TRBV5-6	NA	many	TRBJ1-4	CASSPIATNEKLFF	TGTGCCAGCAGCCCGATTGCAACTAATGAAAAACTGTTTTTT
TRBV6-2/TRBV6-3	NA	NA	TRBJ1-1	CASGQPNTEAFF	TGTGCCAGCGGACAACCGAACACTGAAGCTTTCTTT
TRBV27	TRBD2	few	TRBJ2-2	CASSFASASGNRFVNTGELFF	TGTGCCAGCAGTTTTGCTTCGGCTAGCGGAAATCGTTTTGTGAACACCGGGGAGCTGTTTTTT
TRBV9	TRBD1	few	TRBJ2-5	CASSPGTVQETQYF	TGTGCCAGCAGCCCCGGGACAGTCCAAGAGACCCAGTACTTC
TRBV20-1	NA	NA	TRBJ1-2	CSATTGIYGYTF	TGCAGTGCCACGACAGGAATCTATGGCTACACCTTC
TRBV18	TRBD2	NA	TRBJ2-5	CASSPPGLAGVETQYF	TGTGCCAGCTCACCCCCGGGACTAGCGGGAGTTGAGACCCAGTACTTC
TRBV18	TRBD1	few	TRBJ2-4	CASSPPDRAVQYF	TGTGCCAGCTCACCACCAGACAGGGCCGTTCAGTACTTC
TRBV7-8	NA	many	TRBJ1-1	CASSLGRGGTTEAFF	TGTGCCAGCAGCTTGGGGCGTGGAGGGACCACTGAAGCTTTCTTT
TRBV18	NA	few	TRBJ1-6	CASSNQDSPLHF	TGTGCCAGCTCAAACCAGGATTCACCCCTCCACTTT
TRBV28	TRBD2	NA	TRBJ2-7	CASPSSSGDTDYEQYF	TGTGCCAGCCCTTCTTCTAGCGGCGATACGGACTACGAGCAGTACTTC
TRBV20-1	TRBD1	few	TRBJ1-1	CSAHPGTGGTEAFF	TGCAGTGCCCACCCCGGGACAGGGGGCACTGAAGCTTTCTTT
TRBV6-2/TRBV6-3	NA	NA	TRBJ1-1	CASSYNRNTEAFF	TGTGCCAGCAGTTACAATCGGAACACTGAAGCTTTCTTT
TRBV7-8	NA	NA	TRBJ2-1	CASSLRQTSSYNEQFF	TGTGCCAGCAGCCTCCGACAGACAAGCTCCTACAATGAGCAGTTCTTC
TRBV28	NA	few	TRBJ2-3	CASSPEGTGGGDTQYF	TGTGCCAGCAGTCCAGAAGGGACGGGCGGTGGCGATACGCAGTATTTT
TRBV18	NA	many	TRBJ1-2	CASSPEGFGNGYTF	TGTGCCAGCTCACCGGAGGGTTTTGGGAATGGCTACACCTTC
TRBV9	TRBD1	NA	TRBJ1-1	CASSERQGFTEAFF	TGTGCCAGCAGCGAAAGACAGGGTTTCACTGAAGCTTTCTTT
TRBV29-1	NA	few	TRBJ1-1	CSVIRGGVNTEAFF	TGCAGCGTGATAAGAGGGGGAGTGAACACTGAAGCTTTCTTT
TRBV28	NA	NA	TRBJ2-7	CASSDLYEQYF	TGTGCCAGCAGTGACCTATACGAGCAGTACTTC
TRBV10-3	TRBD2	few	TRBJ2-1	CAISESMASGSGEQFF	TGTGCCATCAGTGAGTCGATGGCTAGCGGGAGTGGTGAGCAGTTCTTC
TRBV11-2	TRBD2	NA	TRBJ2-3	CASRPLRLAGTDTQYF	TGTGCCAGCCGACCGCTGCGGCTAGCGGGAACAGATACGCAGTATTTT
TRBV5-1	NA	NA	TRBJ1-6	CASSFFGSHNSPLHF	TGCGCCAGCAGCTTTTTTGGCTCCCATAATTCACCCCTCCACTTT
TRBV14	NA	few	TRBJ2-3	CASSLTRDTRTDTQYF	TGTGCCAGCAGCCTAACCCGGGACACCCGCACAGATACGCAGTATTTT
TRBV28	NA	many	TRBJ2-3	CASSLAGRADTQYF	TGTGCCAGCAGTTTAGCTGGCAGAGCAGATACGCAGTATTTT
TRBV6-6	TRBD2	few	TRBJ2-3	CASSPSGRATDTQYF	TGTGCCAGCAGTCCTAGCGGGAGGGCCACAGATACGCAGTATTTT
TRBV14	NA	NA	TRBJ1-1	CASSQAGNTEAFF	TGTGCCAGCAGCCAAGCTGGTAACACTGAAGCTTTCTTT
TRBV18	TRBD1	many	TRBJ1-1	CASSPGTGVNTEAFF	TGTGCCAGCTCACCCGGGACAGGGGTCAACACTGAAGCTTTCTTT
TRBV19	TRBD1	few	TRBJ1-2	CASSPGTVKPYGYTF	TGTGCCAGTAGTCCGGGGACAGTTAAGCCGTATGGCTACACCTTC
TRBV7-2	NA	NA	TRBJ2-5	CASSLAFARETQYF	TGTGCCAGCAGCTTAGCATTTGCCCGAGAGACCCAGTACTTC